This TCR beta chain stems from a study of chemoradiotherapy in HPV16-positive cancers (dated 2022 in TCRdb). For the wider study: Using functional T-cell assays on cells from a couple of HPV16-positive patients, the researchers defined candidate HPV-specific T-cell clones and common TCR motifs. The study set out to ask whether T-cell immunity against the HPV oncoproteins E6 and E7 changes over the course of chemoradiotherapy and whether that immunity affects survival. Next, the candidate HPV-specific TCRs and motifs were followed in TCR repertoires from more than 70 patients with HPV-related cancers. General findings and caveats noted by the study authors: Expansion of candidate HPV-specific clones and E7-related TCR motifs was observed in the tumor microenvironment during treatment, whereas no such expansion was observed for non-HPV-specific T cells. Among HPV16-positive patients, expansion of HPV-responsive T cells during chemoradiotherapy was associated with better recurrence-free survival. The functional definition of HPV-specific T cells came from only a couple of HPV16-positive patients, and the survival association was reported for HPV16-positive patients.

As for this clone: The antigen it recognizes is unknown. No base quality information exists; no much larger clone differs at one position.

To prepare the library, the immunoSEQ multiplex PCR assay was applied. Entries here come from immuneACCESS through TCRdb and include only in-frame sequences with V and J called. Some clones fail to appear in such tables; in the studies checked, an unresolved V gene covers under half of the shortfall, and the cause of the remainder is unknown. Counted in this sample were roughly 9,100 clones; 71% of them appeared once. In total, the top ten clones hold around 8.4% of the sample. Repertoires were sampled multiple times during chemoradiotherapy, which allowed clonal expansion in the tumor microenvironment to be followed. According to the germline V gene (reference sequence), CDR1 reads SSHAT and CDR2 reads FNYEAQ. The CDR3 sequence holds 12 residues, the cysteine and phenylalanine included. Only the CDR3 DNA is retained, 36 bases long and in frame from the first base. V is shortened by 4 bases, J by 5 bases, and the region joining them spans 5 bases.

The V and J genes are TRBV7-7 and TRBJ2-2; there is no confident call for the D gene. Sampling was done from a patient who underwent chemoradiotherapy. The clonotype comes from a human donor with HPV-associated anogenital cancer. The CDR3 has the sequence CASSSRTGELFF. In nucleotide form, the sequence is TGTGCCAGCAGCTCTAGGACCGGGGAGCTGTTTTTT.